Shown below are 14 T cell receptor beta chains from a single sample sequenced in a study of cytomegalovirus exposure and HLA in healthy donors. Use of 60 Vbeta and 13 Jbeta primers characterized the PCR. Produced via immunoSEQ multiplex PCR; TCRdb's table is partial and in-frame only. The sample gives 80,000 or so clones, 70% to 85% of which show up once; around 20% is in the top ten. Sequenced sample: PBMCs. The origin of the receptors is a man aged 30 to 39 in good health and CMV-seropositive.

This clone was seen a handful of times. This rearrangement joins TRBV19 to TRBJ1-5; TRBD1 matches 10 bases. CDR1 is LNHDA, CDR2 SQIVND, per germline (reference sequence). The CDR3 consists of 14 residues. The J segment lost 2 bases and the V segment lost 7 bases, leaving 2 bases of the junction unmatched. The CDR3 loop reads CASMGTGGNQPQHF. The DNA of the CDR3 is TGTGCCAGTATGGGGACAGGGGGCAATCAGCCCCAGCATTTT.

The chain has TRBV29-1 and TRBJ2-7, with 7 bases aligning to TRBD1. The CDR3 runs 15 residues. After removal of 4 bases from V and 3 bases from J, the junction contained 12 bases not matched to a gene. Germline V gene data show CDR1 as SQVTM and CDR2 as ANQGSEA. In DNA, the CDR3 is TGCAGCGTTGTAGGTATGGCAGGGGGTGACTACGAGCAGTACTTC. Translating gives CSVVGMAGGDYEQYF.

The rearrangement joins TRBV4-3 to TRBJ2-5; D perhaps matches TRBD2 (6 bases). Germline lookup yields CDR1 LGHNA and CDR2 YSLEER. The CDR3 covers 15 residues. V gave up 1 base and J gave up 5 bases, with 14 bases separating them. The CDR3: CASSQGLAGSETQYF. CDR3 in DNA: TGCGCCAGCAGCCAAGGATTGGCGGGAAGCGAGACCCAGTACTTC.

This clone turned up a few times. The chain joins TRBV6-6 to TRBJ2-7; 13 bases align to TRBD2. The CDR3 is 16 residues long. V shed 5 bases, J shed 0 bases, and the junction held 4 bases outside the gene matches. Germline values: CDR1 MNHNY, CDR2 SVGAGI (reference sequence). CDR3 in amino acids: CASSLTSGGSSYEQYF. Written as DNA, the CDR3 is TGTGCCAGCAGTCTGACTAGCGGGGGGTCCTCCTACGAGCAGTACTTC.

As DNA, the CDR3 is TGTGCCAGCAGTTTGGGACAGGGTGACGGAAACACCATATATTTT. It is translated as CASSLGQGDGNTIYF. J is TRBJ1-3 and V is TRBV28, with 9 bases identical to TRBD1. The junction had 4 bases not matched to a gene; V was cut back by 3 bases and J by 4 bases. The CDR3 sequence is 15 residues long. Germline V CDR1 and CDR2: MDHEN, SYDVKM.

This clone has only one observation. This chain connects TRBV7-9 to TRBJ1-1; D is possibly TRBD1 (6 bases). Per germline, CDR1 SEHNR and CDR2 FQNEAQ (reference sequence). V lost 1 base to trimming and J lost 0 bases, with 9 bases between them. This CDR3 contains 15 residues. The DNA for the CDR3 is TGTGCCAGCAGCTTAGGAGGGGGTATGAACACTGAAGCTTTCTTT. Translating it yields CASSLGGGMNTEAFF.

The chain uses TRBV9 and TRBJ2-3, with TRBD2 matching over 9 bases. This CDR3 region has 20 residues. V dropped 3 bases and J dropped 0; count of bases not matched to a gene: 17. Germline-derived CDR1 and CDR2 are SGDLS and YYNGEE. The CDR3 region is CASSARRQSLAGESTDTQYF. In nucleotides, the CDR3 is TGTGCCAGCAGCGCGCGGAGACAGTCCTTAGCGGGAGAGAGCACAGATACGCAGTATTTT.

This sequence joins TRBV6-1 and TRBJ1-2; 9 nucleotides match TRBD1. Unmatched junction bases numbered 9, after V lost 3 bases and J lost 7 bases. The CDR3 covers 15 residues. The V gene's germline CDR1 is MNHNS and CDR2 SASEGT. CDR3 in amino acids: CASSDPGTGFPGYTF. Written as DNA, the CDR3 is TGTGCCAGCAGTGATCCCGGGACAGGGTTTCCTGGCTACACCTTC.

The CDR3: CASSRGQVGTDTQYF. The CDR3 DNA reads TGTGCCAGCAGCCGGGGACAGGTAGGGACAGATACGCAGTATTTT. The chain recombines TRBV7-3 with TRBJ2-3, with 8 bases identical to TRBD1. Germline lookup yields CDR1 SGHTA and CDR2 FQGTGA. The ends lost 5 bases at V and 3 bases at J; junction bases unmatched: 7. The CDR3 contains 15 residues.

This chain connects TRBV28 to TRBJ2-7, with D unclear. The CDR3 is 12 residues long. Germline V gene data show CDR1 as MDHEN and CDR2 as SYDVKM. The germline V and J ends were trimmed by 5 bases and 4 bases, with 9 bases remaining between them. CDR3 coding DNA: TGTGCCAGCAGTGTTTACATGTACGAGCAGTACTTC. Its protein is CASSVYMYEQYF.

The chain employs TRBV2 and TRBJ2-1; a possible D gene is TRBD1 (6 bases). Germline CDR1 and CDR2: SNHLY and FYNNEI. Trimming pared 8 bases from V and 10 bases from J, leaving 15 bases between. The CDR3 loop spans 12 amino acids. CDR3 in DNA: TGTGCCAGCCAGAGATTCGACAGGGAGCAGTTCTTC. Translation gives CASQRFDREQFF.

This chain connects TRBV5-1 to TRBJ1-3, with 10 bases matching TRBD1. The CDR3 spans 18 residues. CDR1 SGHRS and CDR2 YFSETQ come from the germline V gene. With 0 bases clipped from V and 0 bases from J, the junction kept 6 bases outside the gene matches. The CDR3 nucleotides are TGCGCCAGCAGCTTGGAGGGACAGGGGTTCCTCTCTGGAAACACCATATATTTT. Its translation: CASSLEGQGFLSGNTIYF.

The DNA for the CDR3 is TGTGCCAGCAGCTTGGTGGTGACTCCCACGAACACCGGGGAGCTGTTTTTT. As protein: CASSLVVTPTNTGELFF. The V call is TRBV5-4, the J call TRBJ2-2; D gene ambiguous. The CDR3 loop spans 17 amino acids. Germline V gene lookup returns CDR1 SGHNT and CDR2 YYREEE (reference sequence). The V gene lost 0 bases and the J gene lost 0 bases, with 12 bases spanning the gap.

The rearrangement links TRBV7-9 to TRBJ1-2, with D uncertain. Trimming shortened V by 3 bases and J by 1 base, and 6 bases separated the two germline ends. From germline, CDR1 is SEHNR and CDR2 FQNEAQ (reference sequence). This CDR3 comprises 13 residues. DNA of the CDR3: TGTGCCAGCAGCTTTCAGCGTAACTATGGCTACACCTTC. Protein product: CASSFQRNYGYTF.